The 9 T cell receptor beta chains below were found in one sample sequenced in a study of cytomegalovirus exposure and HLA in healthy donors. Measured with immunoSEQ multiplex PCR; TCRdb has only the in-frame clones, and not every one. In the table there are about 180,000 clones, approximately 86% of which are singletons. Sequenced sample: PBMCs. These TCRs come from a man between 18 and 29 years old in good health and CMV-seropositive.

The rearrangement uses TRBV5-6 and TRBJ2-7, with D maybe TRBD1 (6 bases). Trimming pared 1 base from V and 6 bases from J, leaving 14 bases between. CDR1 is SGHDT, CDR2 YYEEEE, per germline. The CDR3 extends over 14 amino acids. The CDR3 nucleotides are TGTGCCAGCAGCTTGCTCGCAGGGGCTGTCGAGCAGTACTTC. Translated: CASSLLAGAVEQYF.

V gene TRBV5-4 combines with J gene TRBJ1-1; weak D call: TRBD1 (6 bases). Trimming left V 4 bases short and J 0 bases short, with 16 bases between. This CDR3 has 16 residues. The V gene's germline CDR1 is SGHNT and CDR2 YYREEE (reference sequence). The CDR3 spells CASSPRDTAMNTEAFF. As DNA, the CDR3 is TGTGCCAGCAGCCCCCGGGACACCGCCATGAACACTGAAGCTTTCTTT.

This chain joins TRBV7-2 and TRBJ2-7; D remains ambiguous. Germline assignment: CDR1 SGHTA and CDR2 FQGNSA. V was shortened by 5 bases and J by 3 bases, with 8 bases between the two germline ends. The CDR3 has 12 amino acids. The CDR3 DNA follows: TGTGCCAGCAGCCAAACCTACTACGAGCAGTACTTC. It codes for CASSQTYYEQYF.

The rearrangement joins TRBV7-9 to TRBJ1-1; perhaps TRBD1 as D (5 bases). CDR1 and CDR2 from the germline V gene are SEHNR and FQNEAQ (reference sequence). V was pared by 10 bases and J by 3 bases, with 12 bases between. The CDR3 contains 12 residues. CDR3 region: CAIHTGDTEAFF. CDR3 DNA: TGTGCCATCCATACAGGCGACACTGAAGCTTTCTTT.

The chain has TRBV5-1 and TRBJ2-1, with 9 bases lining up with TRBD2. The J segment lost 8 bases and the V segment lost 0 bases, leaving 9 bases of the junction unmatched. The germline gives CDR1 SGHRS, CDR2 YFSETQ. The CDR3 contains 16 residues. Here the CDR3 reads CASSLGGGGANHEQFF. DNA for the CDR3: TGCGCCAGCAGCTTGGGAGGCGGGGGGGCGAATCATGAGCAGTTCTTC.

The J gene is TRBJ1-3, the V gene TRBV4-1; TRBD1 might be the D (5 bases). Looked up from germline, CDR1 is MGHRA and CDR2 is YSYEKL. CDR3 size: 17 residues. Trimming pared 3 bases from V and 1 base from J, leaving 16 bases between. The CDR3 coding sequence is TGCGCCAGCAGCCATTTCTTCCGCAGGGTTTCTGGAAACACCATATATTTT. It codes for CASSHFFRRVSGNTIYF.

This rearrangement joins TRBV4-1 to TRBJ2-7, with D tentatively TRBD2 (5 bases). The germline V gene has CDR1 MGHRA and CDR2 YSYEKL. This CDR3 is built from 15 residues. The V and J ends lost 1 base and 5 bases respectively, with 15 bases between them. Here the CDR3 reads CASSQGGAELDEQYF. Here the CDR3 DNA reads TGCGCCAGCAGCCAAGGGGGAGCAGAACTGGACGAGCAGTACTTC.

The genes are TRBV4-3 and TRBJ2-3, with a tentative D call TRBD1 (5 bases). This CDR3 spans 16 amino acids. The V gene's germline CDR1 is LGHNA and CDR2 YSLEER. V gave up 3 bases and J gave up 2 bases, with 15 bases separating them. This CDR3 is CASSQSAQQDTDTQYF. Written as DNA, the CDR3 is TGCGCCAGCAGCCAGTCGGCCCAACAGGACACAGATACGCAGTATTTT.

This chain joins TRBV11-2 and TRBJ2-3; 9 bases map to TRBD2. Germline CDR1 reads SGHAT; CDR2 reads FQNNGV. The V gene end was trimmed by 6 bases and the J gene end by 4 bases; junction bases not matched to a gene: 14. The CDR3 covers 17 residues. CDR3 amino acids: CASRGERGGRVSDTQYF. CDR3 nucleotide sequence: TGTGCCAGCAGGGGAGAACGGGGCGGGAGGGTGTCAGATACGCAGTATTTT.